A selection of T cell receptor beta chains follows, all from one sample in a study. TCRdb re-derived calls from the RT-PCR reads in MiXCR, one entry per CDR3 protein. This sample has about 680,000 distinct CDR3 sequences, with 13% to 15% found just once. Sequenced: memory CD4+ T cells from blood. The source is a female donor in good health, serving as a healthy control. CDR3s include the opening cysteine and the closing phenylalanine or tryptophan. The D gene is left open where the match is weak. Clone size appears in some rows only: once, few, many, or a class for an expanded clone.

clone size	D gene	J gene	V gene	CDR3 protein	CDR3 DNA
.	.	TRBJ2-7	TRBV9	CASSVGSRAYEQYF	TGTGCCAGCAGCGTAGGTTCCAGAGCCTACGAGCAGTACTTC
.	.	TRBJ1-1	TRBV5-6	CASSSSGVENEAFF	TGTGCCAGCAGCTCATCAGGGGTTGAAAATGAAGCTTTCTTT
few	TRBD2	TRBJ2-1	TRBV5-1	CASSPVPGLAGTVRDEQFF	TGCGCCAGCAGCCCAGTCCCGGGACTAGCGGGAACGGTAAGGGATGAGCAGTTCTTC
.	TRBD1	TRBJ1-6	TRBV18	CASSPFGTGANSPLHF	TGTGCCAGCTCACCTTTCGGGACAGGGGCTAATTCACCCCTCCACTTT
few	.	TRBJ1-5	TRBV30	CAWSVPPNQPQHF	TGTGCCTGGAGTGTACCTCCCAATCAGCCCCAGCATTTT
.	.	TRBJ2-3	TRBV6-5	CASRFVPGRPDTQYF	TGTGCCAGCAGATTCGTCCCGGGACGTCCAGATACGCAGTATTTT
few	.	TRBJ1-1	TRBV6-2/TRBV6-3	CASSYNRAGSEAFF	TGTGCCAGCAGTTACAACAGGGCGGGGTCTGAAGCTTTCTTT
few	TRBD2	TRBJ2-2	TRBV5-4	CASSLAGGPSTGELFF	TGTGCCAGCAGCTTAGCGGGAGGGCCGAGCACCGGGGAGCTGTTTTTT
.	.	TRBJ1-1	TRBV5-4	CASSRSVGQQYTEAFF	TGTGCCAGCAGCCGATCCGTAGGCCAGCAATACACTGAAGCTTTCTTT
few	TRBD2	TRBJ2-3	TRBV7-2	CASSFRGLAGGYTDTQYF	TGTGCCAGCAGCTTTCGAGGACTAGCGGGGGGGTACACAGATACGCAGTATTTT
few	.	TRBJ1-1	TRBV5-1	CASSLGNGVNTEAFF	TGCGCCAGCAGCTTGGGTAACGGTGTGAACACTGAAGCTTTCTTT
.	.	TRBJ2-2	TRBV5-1	CASSLAYGSGYGELFF	TGCGCCAGCAGCTTGGCCTATGGATCCGGCTACGGGGAGCTGTTTTTT
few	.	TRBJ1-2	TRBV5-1	CASSLSRDYYGYTF	TGCGCCAGCAGCTTGAGTCGGGATTACTATGGCTACACCTTC
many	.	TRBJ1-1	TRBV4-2	CASSQDWGGDTEAFF	TGTGCCAGCAGCCAAGATTGGGGGGGAGACACTGAAGCTTTCTTT
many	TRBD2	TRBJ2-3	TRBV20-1	CSAIAGVAVDTQYF	TGCAGTGCCATAGCGGGAGTAGCCGTAGATACGCAGTATTTT
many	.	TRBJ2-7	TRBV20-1	CSASHPGTYEQYF	TGCAGTGCCTCCCACCCAGGGACCTACGAGCAGTACTTC
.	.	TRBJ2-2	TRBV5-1	CVSSLGQPANTGELFF	TGCGTTAGCAGCTTGGGGCAGCCAGCGAACACCGGGGAGCTGTTTTTT
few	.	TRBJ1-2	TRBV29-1	CSVSLGINYGYTF	TGCAGCGTTAGCCTGGGCATCAACTATGGCTACACCTTC
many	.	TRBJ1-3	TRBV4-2	CASSAQSRSSGNTIYF	TGTGCCAGCAGCGCCCAATCAAGGAGCTCTGGAAACACCATATATTTT
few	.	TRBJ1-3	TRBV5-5	CASSLSVASGNTIYF	TGTGCCAGCAGCTTGTCGGTGGCGTCTGGAAACACCATATATTTT
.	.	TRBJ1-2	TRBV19	CASSPASISSTAYTF	TGTGCCAGTAGTCCAGCCAGTATCTCGTCGACAGCTTACACCTTC
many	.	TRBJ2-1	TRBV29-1	CSVAWSSYNEQFF	TGCAGCGTTGCCTGGAGCTCCTACAATGAGCAGTTCTTC
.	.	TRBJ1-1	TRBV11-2	CASSLEARGPNPLEAFF	TGTGCCAGCAGCTTAGAGGCTAGGGGACCGAACCCACTTGAAGCTTTCTTT
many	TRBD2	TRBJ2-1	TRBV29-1	CSVAGTSGYNEQFF	TGCAGCGTGGCCGGGACTAGCGGCTACAATGAGCAGTTCTTC
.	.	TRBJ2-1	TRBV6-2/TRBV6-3	CASSYSGKRGKSSYNEQFF	TGTGCCAGCAGTTATTCCGGCAAGAGAGGGAAGAGCTCCTACAATGAGCAGTTCTTC
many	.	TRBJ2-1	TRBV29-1	CSVGYNEQFF	TGCAGCGTGGGTTACAATGAGCAGTTCTTC
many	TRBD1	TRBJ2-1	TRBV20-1	CSAPTGQGDSNEQFF	TGCAGTGCTCCCACCGGACAGGGGGATTCAAATGAGCAGTTCTTC
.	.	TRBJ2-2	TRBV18	CASTLNRASNTGELFF	TGTGCCAGCACCCTAAACCGGGCTTCGAACACCGGGGAGCTGTTTTTT
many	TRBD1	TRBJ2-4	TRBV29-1	CSAKTGGSSIQYF	TGCAGCGCCAAAACAGGGGGAAGTAGCATTCAGTACTTC
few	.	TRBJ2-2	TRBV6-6	CASRVWGAFGELFF	TGTGCCAGCAGGGTGTGGGGGGCCTTCGGGGAGCTGTTTTTT
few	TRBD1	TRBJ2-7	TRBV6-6	CASTGTGGNEQYF	TGTGCCAGCACCGGGACAGGGGGCAACGAGCAGTACTTC
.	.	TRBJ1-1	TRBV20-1	CSARVGAQAFF	TGCAGTGCTAGAGTTGGGGCACAAGCTTTCTTT